One and the same sample provided the 9 T cell receptor beta chains below, sequenced in a study of T cells after yellow fever vaccination (dated by TCRdb to 2018 to 2020). The library relied on 5' RACE. TCRdb names Illumina HiSeq 2500 as the instrument used. In TCRdb, the public reads were trimmed at Q25 with fastp and aligned with MiXCR, with productive beta chains retained. Here each entry gathers all rows of one CDR3 protein and keeps the most common genes and DNA. This sample has 320,000 or so distinct CDR3 sequences in its table, and about 7.8% of those were observed once. Approximately 15% of the sample belongs to the ten largest clones. The treatment or condition tag for this specimen amounts to: live attenuated yellow fever vaccine strain. The sample here was PBMCs, taken 35 to 50 days after the first yellow fever vaccination. All receptors come from a man aged 18-30 years who received the YFV17D yellow fever vaccine.

This clonotype was observed a handful of times. The chain couples TRBV7-2 to TRBJ1-2; possible D gene TRBD1, 6 bases. The CDR3 consists of 13 residues. Germline V gene sequence: CDR1 SGHTA, CDR2 FQGNSA. The V gene lost 7 bases and the J gene lost 9 bases, with 18 bases spanning the gap. The CDR3 DNA reads as TGTGCCAGCACAGAGCGCGGGACACGGAGCTACACCTTC. The encoded protein is CASTERGTRSYTF.

The sample holds many counts of this clonotype. V and J are TRBV6-5 and TRBJ1-1, with TRBD1 matching over 9 bases. Trimming at V came to 4 bases and at J to 3 bases, leaving 0 bases not matched to a gene. CDR1 and CDR2 (germline): MNHEY, SVGAGI. CDR3 length: 13 residues. CDR3 sequence (DNA): TGTGCCAGCAGTTGGACAGGGGACACTGAAGCTTTCTTT. This translates into CASSWTGDTEAFF.

V is TRBV11-1 and J is TRBJ1-2; 9 bases match TRBD1. Germline CDR1 SGHAT, CDR2 FQDESV (reference sequence). The CDR3 extends over 18 amino acids. With V trimmed by 2 bases and J by 6 bases, 16 bases remained unmatched. CDR3 residues: CASSLPKTKDRGYHGYTF. In nucleotides, the CDR3 is TGTGCCAGCAGCTTACCCAAAACCAAAGACAGGGGGTATCATGGCTACACCTTC. Using reference TRBV11-1 and TRBJ1-2 for the parts outside the CDR3, the full variable domain is EAEVAQSPRYKITEKSQAVAFWCDPISGHATLYWYRQILGQGPELLVQFQDESVVDDSQLPKDRFSAERLKGVDSTLKIQPAELGDSAMYLCASSLPKTKDRGYHGYTFGSGTRLTVV.

This clonotype was observed a handful of times. The chain recombines TRBV4-1 with TRBJ1-1; D is unresolved. CDR3 length: 14 residues. The V gene lost 5 bases and the J gene lost 1 base, with 11 bases spanning the gap. Looked up from germline, CDR1 is MGHRA and CDR2 is YSYEKL. CDR3 sequence reads: CASSTGAGNTEAFF. The CDR3 DNA is TGCGCCAGCAGCACTGGTGCCGGGAACACTGAAGCTTTCTTT.

The table lists this clonotype with many counts. V and J are TRBV20-1 and TRBJ1-5, with D maybe TRBD1 (5 bases). The V gene's germline CDR1 is DFQATT and CDR2 SNEGSKA (reference sequence). CDR3 length equals 13 residues. V was pared by 6 bases and J by 9 bases, with 18 bases between. CDR3 nucleotide sequence: TGCAGTGCCCATGAGGGGCCCGGAGGGCCCCAGCATTTT. This codes for CSAHEGPGGPQHF.

The CDR3 is CASSSRLADTGELFF. Here the CDR3 DNA reads TGCGCCAGCAGCTCCAGGCTAGCGGACACCGGGGAGCTGTTTTTT. The chain recombines TRBV5-1 with TRBJ2-2; 7 positions agree with TRBD2. The V segment lost 3 bases and the J segment 3 bases; nucleotides outside the gene matches: 5. The germline CDR1 and CDR2 sequences are SGHRS and YFSETQ. The CDR3 is 15 residues long.

V is TRBV7-2 and J is TRBJ1-5; D call uncertain. The germline V gene encodes CDR1 SGHTA and CDR2 FQGNSA. V was cut by 2 bases and J by 3 bases, with 14 bases left in between. The CDR3 is 16 amino acids. CDR3 sequence (DNA): TGTGCCAGCAGCTTAAACCTCCGCACCCTCAATCAGCCCCAGCATTTT. Protein sequence: CASSLNLRTLNQPQHF.

This clonotype was picked up a small number of times. This chain links TRBV11-2 with TRBJ2-6, with 11 bases fitting TRBD2. CDR1 and CDR2 from the germline V gene are SGHAT and FQNNGV. CDR3 length equals 15 residues. The V gene end was trimmed by 9 bases and the J gene end by 0 bases; junction bases not matched to a gene: 1. The chain's CDR3 is CASSGGASGANVLTF. DNA for the CDR3: TGTGCCAGTAGCGGGGGGGCCTCTGGGGCCAACGTCCTGACTTTC.

The rearrangement joins TRBV10-3 to TRBJ2-3; the match to TRBD2 covers 7 bases. Unmatched junction bases numbered 8, after V lost 8 bases and J lost 0 bases. The CDR3 extends over 15 amino acids. CDR1 is ENHRY, CDR2 SYGVKD, per germline. CDR3 amino acids: CAIRRGVFSTDTQYF. CDR3 coding DNA: TGTGCCATCCGCCGGGGGGTGTTTAGCACAGATACGCAGTATTTT.